The 23 T cell receptor beta chains given below trace back to one sample, sequenced in a study of blood T cell repertoires in COVID-19. Produced via immunoSEQ multiplex PCR; TCRdb's table is partial and in-frame only. The sample includes approximately 60,000 clones, about 75% of them seen just once. The specimen sequenced was peripheral blood. The receptors originated from a man aged 50 to 59 with active or convalescent COVID-19.

J is TRBJ1-2 and V is TRBV12-5, with a tentative D call TRBD1 (6 bases). CDR1 and CDR2 from the germline V gene are LGHNT and FRNRAP. V gave up 1 base and J gave up 5 bases, with 11 bases separating them. This CDR3 has 14 residues. The CDR3 bases are TGTGCTAGTGGTTTGGCCCCTACAGGGTATGGCTACACCTTC. Protein sequence: CASGLAPTGYGYTF. The full variable domain, rest sourced from reference TRBV12-5 and TRBJ1-2, is DARVTQTPRHKVTEMGQEVTMRCQPILGHNTVFWYRQTMMQGLELLAYFRNRAPLDDSGMPKDRFSAEMPDATLATLKIQPSEPRDSAVYFCASGLAPTGYGYTFGSGTRLTVV.

The rearrangement links TRBV20-1 to TRBJ2-1; 14 bases line up with TRBD2. Losses at the gene ends were 3 bases for V and 12 bases for J; bases not matched to a gene: 13. This CDR3 region has 16 residues. From germline, CDR1 is DFQATT and CDR2 SNEGSKA (reference sequence). The CDR3 nucleotides are TGCAGTGCTAGTGATATGGGACTAGCGGGAGCTCGGATGCAGTTCTTC. Translation gives CSASDMGLAGARMQFF.

V is TRBV5-4 and J is TRBJ1-2, with no clear D. This CDR3 region has 13 residues. The germline V gene has CDR1 SGHNT and CDR2 YYREEE (reference sequence). With 2 bases removed from V and 4 bases from J, the gap between germline ends came to 9 bases. The CDR3 coding sequence is TGTGCCAGCAGCTTCGACATCGGCTATGGCTACACCTTC. Protein sequence: CASSFDIGYGYTF. Looking up the rest from reference TRBV5-4 and TRBJ1-2 gives the full variable domain: ETGVTQSPTHLIKTRGQQVTLRCSSQSGHNTVSWYQQALGQGPQFIFQYYREEENGRGNFPPRFSGLQFPNYSSELNVNALELDDSALYLCASSFDIGYGYTFGSGTRLTVV.

V is TRBV19 and J is TRBJ1-4; TRBD1 might be the D (6 bases). Germline CDR1 is LNHDA and CDR2 is SQIVND (reference sequence). V lost 11 bases and J 7 bases, leaving 17 bases between the germline ends. The CDR3 extends over 13 amino acids. This chain's CDR3 is CASGNRDGEKLFF. The CDR3, as DNA: TGTGCCTCTGGGAACAGGGATGGTGAAAAACTGTTTTTT.

The table lists this clone with a few counts. The V call is TRBV14, the J call TRBJ1-3, with 10 positions matching TRBD1. Per germline, CDR1 SGHDN and CDR2 FVKESK. This CDR3 region has 18 residues. With V trimmed by 0 bases and J by 7 bases, 12 bases remained unmatched. The CDR3 loop reads CASSQDIARTGGKNTIYF. CDR3 nucleotides: TGTGCCAGCAGCCAAGATATCGCCCGGACAGGGGGAAAGAACACCATATATTTT.

J is TRBJ1-2 and V is TRBV18; D uncertain. In germline, CDR1 is KGHSH, CDR2 LQKENI. This CDR3 has 13 amino acids. The germline V and J ends were trimmed by 3 bases and 8 bases, with 13 bases remaining between them. The CDR3 bases are TGTGCCAGCTCACCCGTGCGGGGTAGGGGCTACACCTTC. Residues: CASSPVRGRGYTF.

The chain carries TRBV18 and TRBJ1-5; 10 positions match TRBD1. The J segment lost 6 bases and the V segment lost 2 bases, leaving 7 bases of the junction unmatched. The germline CDR1 and CDR2 sequences are KGHSH and LQKENI. The CDR3 runs to 16 residues. CDR3 nucleotide sequence: TGTGCCAGCTCACCAAGTGGAGGGACAGGGGTTCAGCCCCAGCATTTT. Its translation: CASSPSGGTGVQPQHF.

This clone came up once. The chain combines TRBV6-2 or TRBV6-3 with TRBJ2-5, with 9 bases fitting TRBD2. Germline lookup yields CDR1 MNHEY and CDR2 SVGEGT. Trimming cost V 4 bases and J 5 bases; bases outside gene matches: 8. The CDR3 extends over 15 amino acids. CDR3 protein: CASSLAGVGVETQYF. CDR3 DNA: TGTGCCAGCAGTTTAGCGGGGGTGGGAGTGGAGACCCAGTACTTC.

The J gene is TRBJ2-5, the V gene TRBV5-6; D not certain. V lost 1 base, J lost 2 bases, and 6 bases lay in between. The CDR3 runs 13 residues. Germline V gives CDR1 SGHDT, CDR2 YYEEEE. Here the CDR3 reads CASSLYQQETQYF. The CDR3 DNA follows: TGTGCCAGCAGCTTGTACCAGCAAGAGACCCAGTACTTC.

The J gene is TRBJ2-7, the V gene TRBV7-9, with 8 bases aligning to TRBD2. CDR1 is SEHNR, CDR2 FQNEAQ, per germline (reference sequence). CDR3 size: 14 residues. After removal of 5 bases from V and 5 bases from J, the junction contained 8 bases not matched to a gene. The DNA of the CDR3 is TGTGCCAGCAGCATTACGAGCGGGAGCAACGAGCAGTACTTC. Translation: CASSITSGSNEQYF.

The rearrangement uses TRBV10-1 and TRBJ1-1; maybe TRBD1 (5 bases). The CDR3 totals 14 residues. V gave up 2 bases and J gave up 4 bases, with 11 bases separating them. Germline V CDR1 and CDR2: WNHNN, SYGVQD (reference sequence). CDR3 in DNA: TGCGCCAGCAGTGAGACCAGGGAAGCCACTGAAGCTTTCTTT. Protein product: CASSETREATEAFF.

The gene calls are TRBV20-1 and TRBJ2-7; TRBD2 matches at 7 bases. The CDR3 contains 13 residues. CDR1 and CDR2 (germline): DFQATT, SNEGSKA (reference sequence). The V gene end was trimmed by 3 bases and the J gene end by 5 bases; junction bases not matched to a gene: 7. The CDR3 DNA follows: TGCAGTGCTAGTGGGCAGGGAGGGAACGAGCAGTACTTC. This translates into CSASGQGGNEQYF.

This clone qualifies as medium-sized. This chain joins TRBV9 and TRBJ2-3; 9 nucleotides match TRBD2. The V gene's germline CDR1 is SGDLS and CDR2 YYNGEE. V lost 0 bases and J lost 2; bases outside the gene matches: 1. CDR3 size: 15 residues. As DNA, the CDR3 is TGTGCCAGCAGCGTAGGACTAGCGGCCACAGATACGCAGTATTTT. Its protein product is CASSVGLAATDTQYF.

This clone has more than one count but fewer than ten. The V gene is TRBV5-1, the J gene TRBJ2-7, with D possibly matching TRBD1 (6 bases). Germline V gene sequence: CDR1 SGHRS, CDR2 YFSETQ. Trimming removed 5 bases from V and 2 bases from J, with 17 bases in between. The CDR3 totals 15 residues. CDR3 protein: CASRRTADTAYEQYF. The CDR3 nucleotides are TGCGCCAGCAGGAGGACAGCCGATACAGCCTACGAGCAGTACTTC.

This rearrangement joins TRBV6-5 to TRBJ2-2, with D possibly being TRBD1 (6 bases). V was trimmed by 8 bases and J by 5 bases, leaving 18 bases between them. Germline V gene lookup returns CDR1 MNHEY and CDR2 SVGAGI. The CDR3 sequence is 15 residues long. CDR3 bases: TGTGCCAGCCGCGTCCTCCTAGGACAGACCGGGGAGCTGTTTTTT. It codes for CASRVLLGQTGELFF.

The V call is TRBV10-3, the J call TRBJ2-7; 11 bases match TRBD1. J lost 7 bases, V lost 5 bases, and 4 bases had no gene match. Germline lookup yields CDR1 ENHRY and CDR2 SYGVKD. The CDR3 totals 13 residues. CDR3 loop: CAISPGQGVEQYF. The CDR3 bases are TGTGCCATCAGTCCGGGACAGGGGGTTGAGCAGTACTTC.

A few counts support this clone. The gene calls are TRBV5-1 and TRBJ2-2, with 8 bases that match TRBD1. J lost 6 bases, V lost 3 bases, and 13 bases had no gene match. Germline values: CDR1 SGHRS, CDR2 YFSETQ. The length of the CDR3 is 17 residues. CDR3 DNA: TGCGCCAGCAGCTCAGCACAATTTCAGGGGGCGTCCGGGGAGCTGTTTTTT. Translated: CASSSAQFQGASGELFF. Complete variable domain (other parts from reference TRBV5-1 and TRBJ2-2): KAGVTQTPRYLIKTRGQQVTLSCSPISGHRSVSWYQQTPGQGLQFLFEYFSETQRNKGNFPGRFSGRQFSNSRSEMNVSTLELGDSALYLCASSSAQFQGASGELFFGEGSRLTVL.

This rearrangement joins TRBV4-2 to TRBJ2-3, with D tentatively TRBD1 (5 bases). This CDR3 comprises 14 residues. V gave up 4 bases and J gave up 6 bases, with 14 bases separating them. Germline V gives CDR1 LGHNA, CDR2 YNFKEQ. The CDR3 coding sequence is TGTGCCAGCAGCCCTAATGGGGCGTGGGATACGCAGTATTTT. This gives the protein CASSPNGAWDTQYF.

In this sample, this clone turned up a few times. This chain uses TRBV28 with TRBJ2-1; 7 nucleotides agree with TRBD2. The ends lost 4 bases at V and 4 bases at J; junction bases unmatched: 7. CDR3 size: 15 residues. The germline V gene encodes CDR1 MDHEN and CDR2 SYDVKM. This CDR3 reads CASSSAGLIYNEQFF. Written as DNA, the CDR3 is TGTGCCAGCAGTTCGGCGGGACTAATTTACAATGAGCAGTTCTTC.

The chain links TRBV20-1 to TRBJ2-1, with 10 bases matching TRBD1. This CDR3 is built from 20 residues. The junction had 21 bases not matched to a gene; V was cut back by 3 bases and J by 4 bases. Per the germline V gene, CDR1 is DFQATT and CDR2 is SNEGSKA (reference sequence). For the CDR3, the DNA is TGCAGTGCTAGTCCTCATCCCGGGACAGGGGAACCAAGTGCGTACAATGAGCAGTTCTTC. It translates to CSASPHPGTGEPSAYNEQFF.

V is TRBV7-3 and J is TRBJ2-3, with TRBD2 matching 7 bases. This CDR3 region has 14 residues. Germline trimming cut 5 bases from V and 5 bases from J; bases unmatched to any gene: 7. Germline lookup yields CDR1 SGHTA and CDR2 FQGTGA. For the CDR3, the DNA is TGTGCCAGCAGCCCCGTGGGAGGGCAAGATACGCAGTATTTT. Protein product: CASSPVGGQDTQYF.

Points on this clone: This same CDR3 is encoded by further DNA sequences in the sample. The chain recombines TRBV27 with TRBJ2-7; D is uncertain. Trimming cost V 7 bases and J 0 bases, with 13 bases left between them. Germline CDR1 reads MNHEY; CDR2 reads SMNVEV (reference sequence). The CDR3 consists of 14 residues. CDR3 DNA sequence: TGTGCCAGCATGCTCACAGCCATCTCCTACGAGCAGTACTTC. This sequence encodes CASMLTAISYEQYF.

This clone has more than one count but fewer than ten. The chain links TRBV19 to TRBJ1-1, with 8 nucleotides matching TRBD1. V was clipped by 10 bases and J by 0 bases; unmatched bases: 7. The CDR3 consists of 14 residues. Germline-derived CDR1 and CDR2 are LNHDA and SQIVND (reference sequence). CDR3 nucleotide sequence: TGTGCCACCGCGGGGGACAGGATGAACACTGAAGCTTTCTTT. This encodes CATAGDRMNTEAFF.